This T cell receptor (beta chain) is drawn from a study of T cell changes during pregnancy in multiple sclerosis. V lost 0 bases, J lost 12 bases, and 6 bases stayed unmatched. CDR1 is LGHNA, CDR2 YSLEER, per germline. The CDR3 has 14 residues. Sequencing was performed with immunoSEQ multiplex PCR; in TCRdb, only in-frame clones are kept and a portion is missing. The profile shows roughly 18,000 clones, 84% of them singletons. The sequence came from a female donor in good health, enrolled as a control in a pregnancy study. The chain employs TRBV4-3 and TRBJ2-1; 9 bases align to TRBD2. The source material was CD8+ T cells from peripheral blood mononuclear cells, sampled in the second trimester of pregnancy. CDR3 in DNA: TGCGCCAGCAGCCAAGATTGGGGCGGGGGGGGGCAGTTCTTC. It is translated as CASSQDWGGGGQFF.